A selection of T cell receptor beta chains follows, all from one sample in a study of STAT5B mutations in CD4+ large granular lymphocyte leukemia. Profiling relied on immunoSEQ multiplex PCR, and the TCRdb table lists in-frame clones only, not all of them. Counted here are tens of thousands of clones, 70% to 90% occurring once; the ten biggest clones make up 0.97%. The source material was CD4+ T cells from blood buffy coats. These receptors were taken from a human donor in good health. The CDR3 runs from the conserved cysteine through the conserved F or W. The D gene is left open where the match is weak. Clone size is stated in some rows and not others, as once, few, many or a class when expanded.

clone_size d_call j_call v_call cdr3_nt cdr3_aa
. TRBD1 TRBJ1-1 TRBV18 TGTGCCAGCTCGGTCAGGGGGGCTCAAAACACTGAAGCTTTCTTT CASSVRGAQNTEAFF
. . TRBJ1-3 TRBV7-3 TGTGCCAGCAGCTTACAGGGAGTCACTGGAAACACCATATATTTT CASSLQGVTGNTIYF
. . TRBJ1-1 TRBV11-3 TGTGCCAGCAGCTTAGAAGGGGGCACTGAAGCTTTCTTT CASSLEGGTEAFF
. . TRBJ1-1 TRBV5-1 TGCGCCAGCAGCTTGTTAGGTGAAGCTTTCTTT CASSLLGEAFF
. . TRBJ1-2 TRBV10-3 TGTGCCATCAGTGAGTCAAAGGGGCACGGCTACACCTTC CAISESKGHGYTF
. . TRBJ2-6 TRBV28 TGTGCCAGCAGCTTTACCGCCTCTGGGGCCAACGTCCTGACTTTC CASSFTASGANVLTF
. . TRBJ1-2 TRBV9 TGTGCCAGCAGCACCAACTATGGCTACACCTTC CASSTNYGYTF
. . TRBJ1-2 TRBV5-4 TGTGCCAGCAGCCAAGGAGGGGTAGAGGGCTACACCTTC CASSQGGVEGYTF
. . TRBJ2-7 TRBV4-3 TGCGCCAGCAGCCGAGAAGTTTTCCACGAGCAGTACTTC CASSREVFHEQYF
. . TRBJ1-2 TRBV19 TGTGCCAGTAGTATCCCCCCCACTCGACCCGGGGCGGTAGAGGGAGGCTACACCTTC CASSIPPTRPGAVEGGYTF
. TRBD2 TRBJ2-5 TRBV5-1 TGCGCCAGCAGCTTGGACACTAGCGGGACCCAAGAGACCCAGTACTTC CASSLDTSGTQETQYF
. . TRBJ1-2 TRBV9 TGTGCCAGCAGCCCCCCGTGGACGGCCATTTACACCTTC CASSPPWTAIYTF
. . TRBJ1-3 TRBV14 TGTGCCAGCAGCCAAGTCAAGGGTTTACCTGGAAACACCATATATTTT CASSQVKGLPGNTIYF
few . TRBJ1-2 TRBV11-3 TGTGCCAGCAGCTTAGGAGTTAACTATGGCTACACCTTC CASSLGVNYGYTF
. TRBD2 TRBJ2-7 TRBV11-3 TGTGCCAGCAGTTTAGCGGGAGTGGCCCCCTACGAGCAGTACTTC CASSLAGVAPYEQYF
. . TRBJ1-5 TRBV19 TGTGCCAGTAGCCTTGAGGGACAGCCCCAGCATTTT CASSLEGQPQHF
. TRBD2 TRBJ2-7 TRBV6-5 TGTGCCAGCAGTTACTCGGGGGGGGTCGGGTACGAGCAGTACTTC CASSYSGGVGYEQYF
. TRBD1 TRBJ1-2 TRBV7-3 TGTGCCAGCAGTTTCGACAGGGTTGGCTACACCTTC CASSFDRVGYTF
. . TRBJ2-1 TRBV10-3 TGTGCCACCGGCAAGGGGGGGCCGGACAATGAGCAGTTCTTC CATGKGGPDNEQFF
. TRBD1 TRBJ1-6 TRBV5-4 TGTGCCAGCAGCCGAGGGACAGGGGGGAATTCACCCCTCCACTTT CASSRGTGGNSPLHF
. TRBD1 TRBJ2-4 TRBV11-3 TGTGCCAGCAGCCCCGGGACAGGGGTTTCCAAAAACATTCAGTACTTC CASSPGTGVSKNIQYF
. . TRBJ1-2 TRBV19 TGTGCCAGTAGTATAGGCCCGAGAGCGTACCCTAACTATGGCTACACCTTC CASSIGPRAYPNYGYTF
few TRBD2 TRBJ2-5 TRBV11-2 TGTGCCAGCAGCTCGGGACTAGCGGGCCAAGAGACCCAGTACTTC CASSSGLAGQETQYF
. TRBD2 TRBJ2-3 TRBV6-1 TGTGCCAGCAGTGCCCGGACTAGCGGCCGCACAGATACGCAGTATTTT CASSARTSGRTDTQYF
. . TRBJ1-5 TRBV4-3 TGCGCCAGCAGCCAAGATTGGAGGGGGATTAGCAATCAGCCCCAGCATTTT CASSQDWRGISNQPQHF
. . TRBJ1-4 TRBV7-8 TGTGCCAGCAGCTTACGGGGAGGTGATGAAAAACTGTTTTTT CASSLRGGDEKLFF
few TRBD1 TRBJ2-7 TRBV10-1 TGCGCCAGCAGTCCCCCGACAGGGAGACCGTACTTC CASSPPTGRPYF
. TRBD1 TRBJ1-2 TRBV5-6 TGTGCCAGCAGCTTGGTGCAGGGGGACTATGGCTACACCTTC CASSLVQGDYGYTF
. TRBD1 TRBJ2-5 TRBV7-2 TGTGCCAGCAGCACCTGGACAGGGGCCTTTGGGACCCAGTACTTC CASSTWTGAFGTQYF
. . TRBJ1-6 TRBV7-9 TGTGCCAGCAGCTTGCCACGGAATTCACCCCTCCACTTT CASSLPRNSPLHF
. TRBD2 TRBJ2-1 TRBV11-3 TGTGCCAGCAGCTTAGCCCGCAGACTAGCGGATCAGTTCTTC CASSLARRLADQFF
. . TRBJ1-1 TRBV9 TGTGCCAGCAGCCCCGGGGGGGACGTCAGAGGGGCTTTCTTT CASSPGGDVRGAFF
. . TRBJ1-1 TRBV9 TGTGCCAGCAGCGTAGTTTGGGGGAACACTGAAGCTTTCTTT CASSVVWGNTEAFF
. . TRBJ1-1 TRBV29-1 TGCAGCGTTGGAGGCACTGAAGCTTTCTTT CSVGGTEAFF
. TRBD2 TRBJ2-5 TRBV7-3 TGTGCCAGCAGCCTCGGCCAGACTAGCGATGAGACCCAGTACTTC CASSLGQTSDETQYF
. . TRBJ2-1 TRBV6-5 TGTGCCAGCAGTTACCTCGGGTTCGGTGAGCAGTTCTTC CASSYLGFGEQFF
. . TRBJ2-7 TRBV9 TGTGCCAGCAGCGCACAGGGAAACGAGCAGTACTTC CASSAQGNEQYF